This record concerns one T cell receptor beta chain sequence. Its antigen is not known. The assay was immunoSEQ multiplex PCR, and TCRdb's table has in-frame clones only and misses some. Of tens of thousands of clones listed, 89% are singletons. The sample belongs to a study of OX40 agonist ivuxolimab in advanced cancers. Study overall: At 0.01 to 10 mg/kg, ivuxolimab was administered intravenously to patients every 2 weeks. Patients treated during dose escalation were battling hepatocellular carcinoma, melanoma, renal cell or head and neck cancer. General study findings and limits: Some patients without response likewise showed low normalized clonal expansion. The 0.1-3.0 mg/kg partial responders had among the lowest clonal expansion.

Germline assignment: CDR1 SGHRS and CDR2 YFSETQ. This CDR3 is built from 15 residues. The junction had 10 bases not matched to a gene; V was cut back by 7 bases and J by 4 bases. Material: CD4+ or CD8+ T cells sorted from blood, obtained in a trial of the OX40 agonist ivuxolimab. The V gene is TRBV5-1, the J gene TRBJ2-1; 8 bases are a match to TRBD2. The origin of this receptor is an adult with an advanced solid tumor such as melanoma, head and neck, liver or kidney cancer. As DNA, the CDR3 is TGCGCCAGCCGCCCCCACGGGACTAGATACAATGAGCAGTTCTTC. Translating it yields CASRPHGTRYNEQFF.